The 24 T cell receptor beta chains reported below all come from one sample, sequenced in a study of multiple sclerosis patients with progressive multifocal leukoencephalopathy. Time point defined: time of PML onset. Generated by immunoSEQ multiplex PCR, the TCRdb table keeps only in-frame clones and is missing some. There are 25,000 to 35,000 clones in the sample; about 90% occur only once, and more than 3% lies in the top ten. The input for sequencing was PBMCs, taken from a patient treated with natalizumab. The receptor set was obtained from a human donor with progressive multifocal leukoencephalopathy.

This clone was seen a single time. J is TRBJ2-1 and V is TRBV14; TRBD1 aligns across 9 bases. The CDR3 sequence is 16 residues long. The ends lost 4 bases at V and 7 bases at J; junction bases unmatched: 11. In germline, CDR1 is SGHDN, CDR2 FVKESK. This CDR3 reads CASSLGNRGLGNEQFF. In DNA form, the CDR3 reads TGTGCCAGCAGCCTGGGGAACAGGGGGCTGGGAAATGAGCAGTTCTTC.

The chain couples TRBV28 to TRBJ1-1, with unresolved D. Trimming took off 3 bases at V and 7 bases at J, with 6 bases between the two ends. This CDR3 is built from 11 residues. Germline V gives CDR1 MDHEN, CDR2 SYDVKM. The CDR3 sequence: CASSLWSEAFF. CDR3 DNA sequence: TGTGCCAGCAGTTTGTGGAGTGAAGCTTTCTTT.

The chain couples TRBV5-1 to TRBJ2-7; D might be TRBD1 or TRBD2, each matching 5 bases. The CDR3 consists of 14 residues. Per germline, CDR1 SGHRS and CDR2 YFSETQ. With 3 bases removed from V and 0 bases from J, the gap between germline ends came to 10 bases. CDR3 coding DNA: TGCGCCAGCAGCTCTGACAGCGGCTCCTACGAGCAGTACTTC. The encoded protein is CASSSDSGSYEQYF. The variable domain in full, completed from reference TRBV5-1 and TRBJ2-7, reads KAGVTQTPRYLIKTRGQQVTLSCSPISGHRSVSWYQQTPGQGLQFLFEYFSETQRNKGNFPGRFSGRQFSNSRSEMNVSTLELGDSALYLCASSSDSGSYEQYFGPGTRLTVT.

This chain connects TRBV27 to TRBJ2-7; 9 positions match TRBD1. Germline V gives CDR1 MNHEY, CDR2 SMNVEV (reference sequence). V lost 6 bases to trimming and J lost 5 bases; unmatched junction nucleotides: 11. The CDR3 length is 15 residues. The CDR3 DNA sequence: TGTGCCAGCAGCTTTACTGGACAGGGGACACACGAGCAGTACTTC. Amino acids: CASSFTGQGTHEQYF.

The J gene is TRBJ2-3, the V gene TRBV27; D call uncertain. Germline V CDR1 and CDR2: MNHEY, SMNVEV (reference sequence). Trimming pared 5 bases from V and 3 bases from J, leaving 6 bases between. This CDR3 has 12 residues. CDR3 sequence: CASSTWTDTQYF. The DNA of the CDR3 is TGTGCCAGCAGTACCTGGACAGATACGCAGTATTTT.

V and J are TRBV9 and TRBJ2-2; 9 bases fit TRBD2. V was pared by 0 bases and J by 1 base, with 4 bases of the junction left unmatched. Germline CDR1 is SGDLS and CDR2 is YYNGEE. This CDR3 is 17 amino acids long. CDR3 loop: CASSVVPSGVNTGELFF. CDR3 DNA: TGTGCCAGCAGCGTAGTACCTAGCGGGGTGAACACCGGGGAGCTGTTTTTT. The complete variable domain, with remaining parts taken from reference TRBV9 and TRBJ2-2, reads DSGVTQTPKHLITATGQRVTLRCSPRSGDLSVYWYQQSLDQGLQFLIQYYNGEERAKGNILERFSAQQFPDLHSELNLSSLELGDSALYFCASSVVPSGVNTGELFFGEGSRLTVL.

The J gene is TRBJ1-2, the V gene TRBV14; no reliable D call. Germline CDR1 reads SGHDN; CDR2 reads FVKESK. Between the trimmed V and J ends, which lost 0 bases and 8 bases, there was a span of 10 bases. CDR3 length: 13 amino acids. The CDR3 DNA sequence: TGTGCCAGCAGCCAAGAGAGGGTCGGGGGCTACACCTTC. Translated: CASSQERVGGYTF.

This chain links TRBV14 with TRBJ2-7, with D tentatively TRBD1 (8 bases). From germline, CDR1 is SGHDN and CDR2 FVKESK. The CDR3 spans 16 residues. Trimming stripped 3 bases from V and 5 bases from J, with 20 bases between. CDR3 residues: CASSHDGRQGRDEQYF. For the CDR3, the DNA is TGTGCCAGCAGCCATGATGGGAGACAGGGGAGGGACGAGCAGTACTTC.

The rearrangement joins TRBV25-1 to TRBJ2-7; 7 bases align to TRBD1. The germline V gene encodes CDR1 MGHDK and CDR2 SYGVNS. The CDR3 consists of 14 residues. Unmatched junction bases numbered 7, after V lost 6 bases and J lost 2 bases. CDR3 sequence: CASSSTGTAYEQYF. The CDR3 DNA follows: TGTGCCAGCAGCTCGACAGGGACAGCCTACGAGCAGTACTTC.

This chain links TRBV9 with TRBJ2-3, with 7 bases matching TRBD2. This CDR3 has 14 amino acids. J gave up 1 base and V 4 bases, and 3 bases lay outside the gene matches. CDR1 and CDR2 (germline): SGDLS, YYNGEE. The CDR3 reads CASSPSGGTDTQYF. In nucleotides, the CDR3 is TGTGCCAGCAGCCCGAGCGGGGGCACAGATACGCAGTATTTT.

The CDR3 DNA reads TGTGCCAGTAGCACTAGCGACCCGAGCTCCTACAATGAGCAGTTCTTC. Its translation is CASSTSDPSSYNEQFF. The chain combines TRBV19 with TRBJ2-1, with TRBD2 identical over 7 bases. The CDR3 contains 16 residues. J gave up 0 bases and V 6 bases, and 8 bases lay outside the gene matches. Germline loops: CDR1 LNHDA, CDR2 SQIVND (reference sequence).

This clone was recorded a few times. The gene calls are TRBV6-5 and TRBJ1-5; TRBD1 might be the D (6 bases). The CDR3 consists of 13 residues. Germline V gene data show CDR1 as MNHEY and CDR2 as SVGAGI. V lost 0 bases and J 7 bases, leaving 7 bases between the germline ends. CDR3 DNA: TGTGCCAGCAGTTACTCCAGGGGCCAGCCCCAGCATTTT. As protein: CASSYSRGQPQHF.

The sample holds a few counts of this clone. J is TRBJ1-2 and V is TRBV19, with 9 bases aligning to TRBD1. With V trimmed by 6 bases and J by 5 bases, 4 bases remained unmatched. CDR3 length equals 13 residues. Germline values: CDR1 LNHDA, CDR2 SQIVND (reference sequence). Here the CDR3 DNA reads TGTGCCAGTAGCCCGACAGGGGGTTATGGCTACACCTTC. It is translated as CASSPTGGYGYTF.

The rearrangement joins TRBV11-2 to TRBJ2-3; D uncertain. Germline loops: CDR1 SGHAT, CDR2 FQNNGV. The CDR3 is 16 amino acids. The germline V and J ends were trimmed by 0 bases and 2 bases, with 12 bases remaining between them. CDR3 sequence: CASSLDGSYATDTQYF. The CDR3 DNA sequence: TGTGCCAGCAGCTTAGATGGTAGTTATGCCACAGATACGCAGTATTTT.

The rearrangement joins TRBV19 to TRBJ1-1; D ambiguous. This CDR3 comprises 15 residues. Germline lookup yields CDR1 LNHDA and CDR2 SQIVND (reference sequence). Trimming shortened V by 3 bases and J by 4 bases, and 15 bases separated the two germline ends. CDR3 residues: CASSIGPKVSTEAFF. For the CDR3, the DNA is TGTGCCAGTAGTATCGGCCCAAAGGTGAGCACTGAAGCTTTCTTT.

V is TRBV10-3 and J is TRBJ2-7; D gene ambiguous. Germline V gives CDR1 ENHRY, CDR2 SYGVKD. Trimming shortened V by 2 bases and J by 4 bases, and 6 bases separated the two germline ends. CDR3 length: 12 residues. The CDR3 nucleotides are TGTGCCATCAGTGAGGGTGGATACGAGCAGTACTTC. Amino acid sequence: CAISEGGYEQYF.

This clone was seen a few times. This sequence joins TRBV27 and TRBJ1-1; D is unresolved. Trimming stripped 5 bases from V and 7 bases from J, with 14 bases between. Germline CDR1 is MNHEY and CDR2 is SMNVEV (reference sequence). The CDR3 length is 13 residues. In nucleotides, the CDR3 is TGTGCCAGCAGTCCGAAACAGATTATTGAAGCTTTCTTT. Its translation: CASSPKQIIEAFF.

This clone was seen a handful of times. CDR3 coding DNA: TGTGCCAGCAGAGACCGGGACAGCTATGGCTACACCTTC. Protein: CASRDRDSYGYTF. This chain uses TRBV5-6 with TRBJ1-2; TRBD1 aligns across 7 bases. The CDR3 extends over 13 amino acids. CDR1 is SGHDT, CDR2 YYEEEE, per germline. Trimming removed 5 bases from V and 4 bases from J; junction bases left unmatched: 5.

The chain links TRBV5-1 to TRBJ2-1; 8 nucleotides line up with TRBD2. Germline V lookup: CDR1 SGHRS, CDR2 YFSETQ. The V segment lost 0 bases and the J segment 3 bases; nucleotides outside the gene matches: 2. CDR3 length: 15 residues. CDR3 region: CASSLAGLVYNEQFF. Here the CDR3 DNA reads TGCGCCAGCAGCTTGGCGGGACTAGTCTACAATGAGCAGTTCTTC.

The chain has TRBV19 and TRBJ2-3, with TRBD2 identical over 7 bases. From germline, CDR1 is LNHDA and CDR2 SQIVND (reference sequence). V lost 1 base to trimming and J lost 3 bases; unmatched junction nucleotides: 7. CDR3 length equals 16 residues. CDR3 sequence reads: CASSIGGGRGTDTQYF. CDR3 nucleotide sequence: TGTGCCAGTAGTATAGGTGGCGGGAGAGGAACAGATACGCAGTATTTT.

This rearrangement joins TRBV7-8 to TRBJ1-5; D remains unclear. CDR1 and CDR2 (germline): SGHVS, FQNEAQ. The CDR3 runs 14 residues. V was shortened by 5 bases and J by 0 bases, with 8 bases between the two germline ends. DNA of the CDR3: TGTGCCAGCAGCGTGCCAGGTAGCAATCAGCCCCAGCATTTT. Translation: CASSVPGSNQPQHF. The whole variable domain, remainder taken from reference TRBV7-8 and TRBJ1-5, is GAGVSQSPRYKVAKRGQDVALRCDPISGHVSLFWYQQALGQGPEFLTYFQNEAQLDKSGLPSDRFFAERPEGSVSTLKIQRTQQEDSAVYLCASSVPGSNQPQHFGDGTRLSIL.

This clone came up a few times. The chain couples TRBV6-4 to TRBJ1-5; perhaps TRBD1 as D (5 bases). Trimming left V 5 bases short and J 4 bases short, with 9 bases between. Per germline, CDR1 MRHNA and CDR2 SNTAGT. This CDR3 has 13 amino acids. The CDR3 DNA reads TGTGCCAGCAGTTCGGACACTAATCAGCCCCAGCATTTT. This encodes CASSSDTNQPQHF.

CDR3 protein: CASRADRNTGELFF. The CDR3 DNA sequence: TGTGCCAGCAGGGCCGACAGGAACACCGGGGAGCTGTTTTTT. The rearrangement joins TRBV6-1 to TRBJ2-2, with a tentative D call TRBD1 (5 bases). Germline loops: CDR1 MNHNS, CDR2 SASEGT. Deletions cut 6 bases from V and 1 base from J, with 9 bases between. The CDR3 loop spans 14 amino acids.

The chain employs TRBV21-1 and TRBJ2-2; the D call TRBD2 from the table was never checked on the DNA. TRBV21-1 is designated a pseudogene. The CDR3 totals 18 residues. CDR3 region: CASSTGLAGAGDTGELFF. In DNA form, the CDR3 reads TGTGCCAGCAGCACAGGACTAGCGGGAGCGGGGGACACCGGGGAGCTGTTTTTT.